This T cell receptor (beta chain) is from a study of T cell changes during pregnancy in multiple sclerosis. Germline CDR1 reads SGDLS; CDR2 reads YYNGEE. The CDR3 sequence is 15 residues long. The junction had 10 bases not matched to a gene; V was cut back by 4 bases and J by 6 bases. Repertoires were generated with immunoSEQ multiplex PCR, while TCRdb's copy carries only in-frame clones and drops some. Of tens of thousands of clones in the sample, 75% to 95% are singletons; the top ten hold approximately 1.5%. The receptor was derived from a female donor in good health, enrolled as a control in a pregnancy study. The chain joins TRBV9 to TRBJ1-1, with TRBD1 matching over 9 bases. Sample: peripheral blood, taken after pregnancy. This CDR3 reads CASSPSGTGMSEAFF. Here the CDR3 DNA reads TGTGCCAGCAGCCCCTCCGGGACAGGGATGTCTGAAGCTTTCTTT.